A selection of T cell receptor beta chains follows, all from one sample in a study of OX40 agonist ivuxolimab in advanced cancers. The method was immunoSEQ multiplex PCR; TCRdb's version includes in-frame clones alone and lacks a portion of them. The sample shows 91,000 or so clones, roughly 95% of them seen only once. Source: CD4+ or CD8+ T cells sorted from blood, taken in a trial of the OX40 agonist ivuxolimab. The receptors derive from an adult with an advanced solid tumor such as melanoma, head and neck, liver or kidney cancer. The CDR3 runs from the conserved cysteine through the conserved F or W. The order of the fields is J gene, V gene, D gene, CDR3 DNA, CDR3 protein. A D gene is named only where the DNA matches it firmly.

j_call: TRBJ1-1; v_call: TRBV29-1; d_call: .; cdr3_nt: TGCAGCGTTACCCCTCGACAGGCTAACACTGAAGCTTTCTTT; cdr3_aa: CSVTPRQANTEAFF
j_call: TRBJ1-2; v_call: TRBV4-3; d_call: .; cdr3_nt: TGCGCCAGCAGCCAAGCCATGGGGGGAAACGGCTACACCTTC; cdr3_aa: CASSQAMGGNGYTF
j_call: TRBJ2-1; v_call: TRBV28; d_call: .; cdr3_nt: TGTGCCAGCCCTATTCTACCCCCCTCCTACAATGAGCAGTTCTTC; cdr3_aa: CASPILPPSYNEQFF
j_call: TRBJ2-7; v_call: TRBV5-1; d_call: TRBD1; cdr3_nt: TGCGCCAGCAGCTTGGACCCTCAGGGGGTCTCCTACGAGCAGTACTTC; cdr3_aa: CASSLDPQGVSYEQYF
j_call: TRBJ2-2; v_call: TRBV28; d_call: TRBD1; cdr3_nt: TGTGCCAGCAGCCCCTCCGGGACAGGGACCGGGGAGCTGTTTTTT; cdr3_aa: CASSPSGTGTGELFF
j_call: TRBJ2-7; v_call: TRBV4-2; d_call: .; cdr3_nt: TGTGCCAGCAGCCAAGGCGGGGTCGGGGGCTACGAGCAGTACTTC; cdr3_aa: CASSQGGVGGYEQYF
j_call: TRBJ1-3; v_call: TRBV7-2; d_call: TRBD1; cdr3_nt: TGTGCCAGCAGCCGCCGGGACAGGGGCTCTGGAAACACCATATATTTT; cdr3_aa: CASSRRDRGSGNTIYF
j_call: TRBJ1-2; v_call: TRBV25-1; d_call: .; cdr3_nt: TGTGCCAGCAGTGAACCCCGGACCGAAGATGGCTACACCTTC; cdr3_aa: CASSEPRTEDGYTF
j_call: TRBJ2-2; v_call: TRBV11-3; d_call: .; cdr3_nt: TGTGCCAGCAGCCCTCGGAGGGGTAGTGGGGAGCTGTTTTTT; cdr3_aa: CASSPRRGSGELFF
j_call: TRBJ2-1; v_call: TRBV9; d_call: TRBD2; cdr3_nt: TGTGCCAGCAGCGAGGGGGCGGGGACTAGCGGACCGGATGAGCAGTTCTTC; cdr3_aa: CASSEGAGTSGPDEQFF
j_call: TRBJ1-6; v_call: TRBV5-1; d_call: TRBD1; cdr3_nt: TGCGCCAGCAGCTTTGGACAGGGCCCCTCGAATTCACCCCTCCACTTT; cdr3_aa: CASSFGQGPSNSPLHF
j_call: TRBJ2-6; v_call: TRBV27; d_call: .; cdr3_nt: TGTGCCAGCAGTGCCGAGTCTGGGGCCAACGTCCTGACTTTC; cdr3_aa: CASSAESGANVLTF
j_call: TRBJ2-1; v_call: TRBV7-2; d_call: TRBD2; cdr3_nt: TGTGCCAGCAGACCAGCGGGGGCTTCATACAATGAGCAGTTCTTC; cdr3_aa: CASRPAGASYNEQFF
j_call: TRBJ1-2; v_call: TRBV7-8; d_call: .; cdr3_nt: TGTGCCAGCAGTCGCTTGGCCTCCCGCGATGGCTACACCTTC; cdr3_aa: CASSRLASRDGYTF
j_call: TRBJ2-1; v_call: TRBV30; d_call: .; cdr3_nt: TGTGCCTGGAGTCAAGGCTTAGTTGGGCAGTTCTTC; cdr3_aa: CAWSQGLVGQFF
j_call: TRBJ1-4; v_call: TRBV27; d_call: TRBD1; cdr3_nt: TGTGCCAGCACCCCCAGGGGGACAGGCTACAGGGGGAATGAAAAACTGTTTTTT; cdr3_aa: CASTPRGTGYRGNEKLFF
j_call: TRBJ2-7; v_call: TRBV6-5; d_call: .; cdr3_nt: TGTGCCAGCAGCCGGACCTCCTACGAGCAGTACTTC; cdr3_aa: CASSRTSYEQYF
j_call: TRBJ2-1; v_call: TRBV19; d_call: TRBD2; cdr3_nt: TGTGCCAGTAGTCAGCGGGAGGGCCGGAATGAGCAGTTCTTC; cdr3_aa: CASSQREGRNEQFF
j_call: TRBJ1-2; v_call: TRBV19; d_call: TRBD1; cdr3_nt: TGTGCCAGTAGTTTGGACAGGGGAGGGCGAGCTAACTATGGCTACACCTTC; cdr3_aa: CASSLDRGGRANYGYTF
j_call: TRBJ1-5; v_call: TRBV7-6; d_call: TRBD1; cdr3_nt: TGTGCCAGCAGCTTAAACAGGGGGGGAGGTCAGCCCCAGCATTTT; cdr3_aa: CASSLNRGGGQPQHF